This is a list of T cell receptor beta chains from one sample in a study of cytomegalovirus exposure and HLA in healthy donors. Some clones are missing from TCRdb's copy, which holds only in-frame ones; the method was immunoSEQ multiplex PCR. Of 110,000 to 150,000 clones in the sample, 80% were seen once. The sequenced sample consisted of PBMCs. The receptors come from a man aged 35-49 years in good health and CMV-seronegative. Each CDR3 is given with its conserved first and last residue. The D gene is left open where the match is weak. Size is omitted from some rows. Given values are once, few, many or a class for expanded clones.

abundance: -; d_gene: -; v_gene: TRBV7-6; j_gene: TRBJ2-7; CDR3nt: TGTGCCAGCAGCTTAGTACAGAGCTCCTACGAGCAGTACTTC; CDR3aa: CASSLVQSSYEQYF
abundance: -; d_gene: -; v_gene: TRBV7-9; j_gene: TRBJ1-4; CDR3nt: TGTGCCAGCAGCTTAGCGGAGGTTAGAGGGGAAAAACTGTTTTTT; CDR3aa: CASSLAEVRGEKLFF
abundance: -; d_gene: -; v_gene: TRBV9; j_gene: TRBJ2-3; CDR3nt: TGTGCCAGCAGCGTAGTGGTCGAGGATACGCAGTATTTT; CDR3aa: CASSVVVEDTQYF
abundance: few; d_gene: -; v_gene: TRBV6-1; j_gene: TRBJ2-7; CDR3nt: TGTGCCAGCAGTAATAGACACCTCTTAATGGAGCAGTACTTC; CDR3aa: CASSNRHLLMEQYF
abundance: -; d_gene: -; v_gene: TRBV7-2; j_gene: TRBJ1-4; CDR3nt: TGTGCCAGCAGCCTACTAACTAATGAAAAACTGTTTTTT; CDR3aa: CASSLLTNEKLFF
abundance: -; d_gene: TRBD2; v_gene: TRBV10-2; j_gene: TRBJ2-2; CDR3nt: TGCGCCAGCAGTGATCGGAGCGGGGGTCGAACCGGGGAGCTGTTTTTT; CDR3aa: CASSDRSGGRTGELFF
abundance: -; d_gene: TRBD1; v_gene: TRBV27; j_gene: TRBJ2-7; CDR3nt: TGTGCCAGCAGTCCGCAGACCGGGACAGGGAACGAGCAGTACTTC; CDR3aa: CASSPQTGTGNEQYF
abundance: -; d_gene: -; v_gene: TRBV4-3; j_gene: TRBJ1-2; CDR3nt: TGCGCCAGCAGTAAGGACTCTGGTTATGGCTACACCTTC; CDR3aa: CASSKDSGYGYTF
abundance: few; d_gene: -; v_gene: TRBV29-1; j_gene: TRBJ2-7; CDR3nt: TGCAGCGTTGAAGATCGGGACAAATCCTACGAGCAGTACTTC; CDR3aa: CSVEDRDKSYEQYF
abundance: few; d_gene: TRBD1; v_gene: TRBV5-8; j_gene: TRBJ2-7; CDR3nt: TGTGCCAGCACCAGGACAGGAGTCTACGAGCAGTACTTC; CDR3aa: CASTRTGVYEQYF
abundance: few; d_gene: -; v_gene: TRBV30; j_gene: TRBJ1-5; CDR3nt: TGTGCCTGTACAGGGAATAGCAATCAGCCCCAGCATTTT; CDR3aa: CACTGNSNQPQHF
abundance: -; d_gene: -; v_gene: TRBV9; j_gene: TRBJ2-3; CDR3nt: TGTGCCAGCAGCGCTTTGGGGGCTAGCACAGATACGCAGTATTTT; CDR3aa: CASSALGASTDTQYF
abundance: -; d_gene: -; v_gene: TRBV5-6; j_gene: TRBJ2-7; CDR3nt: TGTGCCAGCAGCTACAGGGATTTCTACGAGCAGTACTTC; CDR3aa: CASSYRDFYEQYF
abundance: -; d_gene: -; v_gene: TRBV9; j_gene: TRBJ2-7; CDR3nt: TGTGCCAGCAGCTCCTCTGCGGCTGTCTCCTACGAGCAGTACTTC; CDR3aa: CASSSSAAVSYEQYF
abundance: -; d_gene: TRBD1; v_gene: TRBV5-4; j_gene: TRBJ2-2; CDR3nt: TGTGCCAGCAGCTCCCTGACAGGGGCGGACAACACCGGGGAGCTGTTTTTT; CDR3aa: CASSSLTGADNTGELFF
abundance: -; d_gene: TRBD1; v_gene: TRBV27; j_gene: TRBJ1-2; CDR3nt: TGTGCCAGCAGCAAACAGGGGGATGGCTACACCTTC; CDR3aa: CASSKQGDGYTF
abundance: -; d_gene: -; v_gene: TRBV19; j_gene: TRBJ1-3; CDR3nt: TGTGCCAGTACAGCGGATCTGATGAGAAACACCATATATTTT; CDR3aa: CASTADLMRNTIYF
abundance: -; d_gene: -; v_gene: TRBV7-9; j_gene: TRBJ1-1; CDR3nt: TGTGCCAGCAGCTCACAGGGATCTGAAGCTTTCTTT; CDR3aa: CASSSQGSEAFF
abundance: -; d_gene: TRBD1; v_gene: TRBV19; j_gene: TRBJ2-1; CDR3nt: TGTGCCAGTAAGAAGACAGGGGGGAACAATGAGCAGTTCTTC; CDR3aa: CASKKTGGNNEQFF
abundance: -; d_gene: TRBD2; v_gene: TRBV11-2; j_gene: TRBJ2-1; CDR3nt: TGTGCCAGCAGCTTACCATCGAGCGGGGCCAGCTCCTACAATGAGCAGTTCTTC; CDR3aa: CASSLPSSGASSYNEQFF
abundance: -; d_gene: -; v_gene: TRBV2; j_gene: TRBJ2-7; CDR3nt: TGTGCCAGCATTTGGTCGAACAGGGCCGGTGAGCAGTACTTC; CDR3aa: CASIWSNRAGEQYF
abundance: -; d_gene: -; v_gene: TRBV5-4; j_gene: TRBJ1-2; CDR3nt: TGTGCCAGCAAGGCCCAAGGACTGAACTATGGCTACACCTTC; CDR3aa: CASKAQGLNYGYTF
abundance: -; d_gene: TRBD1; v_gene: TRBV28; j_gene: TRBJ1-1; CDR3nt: TGTGCCAGCGCTACAGGGGCCATGAACACTGAAGCTTTCTTT; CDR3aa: CASATGAMNTEAFF
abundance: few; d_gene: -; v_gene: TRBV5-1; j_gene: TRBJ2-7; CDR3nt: TGCGCCAGCAGCAGAGCAGGGTGGGGACTTGGAAAGCAGTACTTC; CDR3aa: CASSRAGWGLGKQYF
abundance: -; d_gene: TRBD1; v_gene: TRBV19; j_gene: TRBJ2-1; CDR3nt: TGTGCCAGTAGTATGGGACAGTCCTACAATGAGCAGTTCTTC; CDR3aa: CASSMGQSYNEQFF
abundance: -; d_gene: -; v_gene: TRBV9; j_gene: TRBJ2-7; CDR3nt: TGTGCCAGCAGCGCGGGGGGCACGGGCGGCGAGCAGTACTTC; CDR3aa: CASSAGGTGGEQYF
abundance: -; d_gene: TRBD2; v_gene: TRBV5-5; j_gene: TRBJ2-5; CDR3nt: TGTGCCAGCCAGCTTAGGACTAGCGGGGTTCAAGAGACCCAGTACTTC; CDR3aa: CASQLRTSGVQETQYF
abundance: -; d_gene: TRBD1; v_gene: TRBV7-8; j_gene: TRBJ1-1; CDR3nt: TGTGCCAGCAGCCTGACAGGGATCAGAGGGACTGAAGCTTTCTTT; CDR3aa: CASSLTGIRGTEAFF
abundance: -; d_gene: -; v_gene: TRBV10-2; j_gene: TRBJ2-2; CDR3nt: TGCGCCAGCAGCTACACCGGGGAGCTGTTTTTT; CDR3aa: CASSYTGELFF